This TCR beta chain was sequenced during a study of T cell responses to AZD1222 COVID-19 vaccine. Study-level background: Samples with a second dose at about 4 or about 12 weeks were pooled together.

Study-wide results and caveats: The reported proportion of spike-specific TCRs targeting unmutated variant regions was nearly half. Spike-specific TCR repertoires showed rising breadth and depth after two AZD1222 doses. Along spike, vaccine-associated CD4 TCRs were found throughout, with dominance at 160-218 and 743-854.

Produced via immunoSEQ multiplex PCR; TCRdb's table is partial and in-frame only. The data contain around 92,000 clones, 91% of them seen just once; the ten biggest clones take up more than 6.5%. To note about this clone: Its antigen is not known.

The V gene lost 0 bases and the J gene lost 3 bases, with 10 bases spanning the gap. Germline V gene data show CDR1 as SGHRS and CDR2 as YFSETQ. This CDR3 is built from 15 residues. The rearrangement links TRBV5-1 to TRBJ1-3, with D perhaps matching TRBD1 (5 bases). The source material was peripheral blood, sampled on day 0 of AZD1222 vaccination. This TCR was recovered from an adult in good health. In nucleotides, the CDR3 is TGCGCCAGCAGCTTGGTGGGACTGGGTGGAAACACCATATATTTT. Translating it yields CASSLVGLGGNTIYF.